The following is a TCR beta chain sequence with its context. The sample contains more than one DNA sequence encoding this CDR3. Germline V gene lookup returns CDR1 SGHRS and CDR2 YFSETQ. This CDR3 is built from 14 residues. With 0 bases removed from V and 8 bases from J, the gap between germline ends came to 11 bases. The entry originates in a study of shared clonotypes between healthy human individuals. In the source study's methods: Junction-only sequences produced by ImmunoSEQ had no quality scores, so filtering differed. Here immunoSEQ multiplex PCR was the method, and the copy in TCRdb shows in-frame clones only, minus some. That table supplies the V and J calls and clone size; D and trimming were determined from the DNA. The sample lists millions of clones; 90% to 95% were seen once.

The chain couples TRBV5-1 to TRBJ2-2; D not certain. The material sequenced was naive CD4+ T cells sorted from blood. Described subset: CD45RA+ positively selected. The sequence derives from a man younger than 30 in good health. The CDR3 is CASSLVTGTGELFF. DNA of the CDR3: TGCGCCAGCAGCTTGGTTACCGGTACGGGGGAGCTGTTTTTT. Together with reference TRBV5-1 and TRBJ2-2, the CDR3 gives the full variable domain: KAGVTQTPRYLIKTRGQQVTLSCSPISGHRSVSWYQQTPGQGLQFLFEYFSETQRNKGNFPGRFSGRQFSNSRSEMNVSTLELGDSALYLCASSLVTGTGELFFGEGSRLTVL.